The 17 T cell receptor beta chains below all came from one sample that was sequenced in a study of T-cell memory formation after mild COVID-19. TCRdb recomputed calls from the 5' RACE reads with MiXCR, one row per CDR3 protein. Here the sample spans roughly 150,000 distinct CDR3 sequences, over 10% being singletons. Sequenced material: PBMCs or a T cell subset sorted from them (not recorded which). Source of these receptors: a man between 18 and 29 years old who had mild COVID-19 (a few samples of this study predate the infection). Cell type and time point are not known.

This clonotype was counted ten times or more. The chain combines TRBV7-2 with TRBJ1-6; no clear D gene. V was shortened by 5 bases and J by 10 bases, with 12 bases between the two germline ends. Germline loops: CDR1 SGHTA, CDR2 FQGNSA. This CDR3 region has 13 residues. For the CDR3, the DNA is TGTGCCAGCAGCCCCGGTTGGGGATCACCCCTCCACTTT. It translates to CASSPGWGSPLHF. Full variable domain (rest looked up from reference TRBV7-2 and TRBJ1-6): GAGVSQSPSNKVTEKGKDVELRCDPISGHTALYWYRQSLGQGLEFLIYFQGNSAPDKSGLPSDRFSAERTGGSVSTLTIQRTQQEDSAVYLCASSPGWGSPLHFGNGTRLTVT.

This clonotype was counted at least ten times. The V and J genes are TRBV27 and TRBJ1-3; D uncertain. The length of the CDR3 is 13 residues. CDR1 and CDR2 (germline): MNHEY, SMNVEV (reference sequence). V shed 3 bases and J shed 4 bases, with 7 bases lying between them. In nucleotides, the CDR3 is TGTGCCAGCAGTTTGGCCAGCGGAAACACCATATATTTT. Amino acid sequence: CASSLASGNTIYF.

This clonotype was recorded only once. The chain links TRBV7-9 to TRBJ1-1; the match to TRBD1 covers 10 bases. Germline V CDR1 and CDR2: SEHNR, FQNEAQ (reference sequence). Trimming removed 5 bases from V and 2 bases from J; junction bases left unmatched: 8. The CDR3 runs 16 residues. This CDR3 reads CASSPRTGGGNTEAFF. CDR3 nucleotide sequence: TGTGCCAGCAGCCCGCGGACAGGGGGTGGCAACACTGAAGCTTTCTTT.

J is TRBJ2-1 and V is TRBV20-1; 9 bases are shared with TRBD2. Germline V CDR1 and CDR2: DFQATT, SNEGSKA (reference sequence). V shed 3 bases, J shed 0 bases, and the junction held 6 bases outside the gene matches. This CDR3 is built from 16 residues. The CDR3 loop reads CSASQRGASSYNEQFF. CDR3 nucleotide sequence: TGCAGTGCTAGCCAGCGGGGGGCAAGCTCCTACAATGAGCAGTTCTTC.

This clonotype was seen only a few times. The chain joins TRBV12-3 or TRBV12-4 to TRBJ1-5; 8 bases are a match to TRBD1. The CDR3 is made up of 14 amino acids. V shed 8 bases, J shed 10 bases, and the junction held 13 bases outside the gene matches. The CDR3 spells CASAGQVNPHPQHF. The CDR3 bases are TGTGCCAGCGCGGGACAGGTGAATCCTCACCCCCAGCATTTT.

This clonotype appeared a few times. J is TRBJ1-4 and V is TRBV5-1; a weak D match, TRBD1 (5 bases). The CDR3 consists of 15 residues. Germline CDR1 is SGHRS and CDR2 is YFSETQ. The V end was cut by 2 bases, the J end by 7 bases, with 15 bases between. CDR3 nucleotides: TGCGCCAGCAGCTTCGCTGACAGTACCCGTGAAAAACTGTTTTTT. Translating gives CASSFADSTREKLFF.

This clonotype was counted ten times or more. The V call is TRBV29-1, the J call TRBJ2-3, with 7 bases identical to TRBD2. CDR3 size: 13 residues. Germline V gives CDR1 SQVTM, CDR2 ANQGSEA. J gave up 6 bases and V 3 bases, and 6 bases lay outside the gene matches. CDR3 bases: TGCAGCGTTGAGACTAGCTCGGCGGATACGCAGTATTTT. This codes for CSVETSSADTQYF.

The chain joins TRBV2 to TRBJ1-5; TRBD1 matches 7 bases. V lost 6 bases and J lost 2; bases outside the gene matches: 7. CDR3 length: 15 amino acids. Germline CDR1 is SNHLY and CDR2 is FYNNEI. CDR3 residues: CASRQGEVGNQPQHF. The CDR3 bases are TGTGCCAGCAGGCAGGGGGAGGTTGGCAATCAGCCCCAGCATTTT.

The chain is built from TRBV10-2 and TRBJ2-4, with TRBD1 as a possible D gene (6 bases). Trimming took 6 bases from V and 8 from J, leaving 14 bases between them. Germline CDR1 reads WSHSY; CDR2 reads SAAADI. The CDR3 has 13 residues. The DNA for the CDR3 is TGCGCCAGCAGCGAACAGGGTGCAGACATTCAGTACTTC. Protein sequence: CASSEQGADIQYF.

This clonotype has a handful of counts. Here the CDR3 reads CASSSIGQLTDNEQFF. DNA of the CDR3: TGTGCCAGCAGCTCGATAGGCCAACTGACTGACAATGAGCAGTTCTTC. This chain joins TRBV7-2 and TRBJ2-1; unclear D gene. The V end lost 4 bases, the J end lost 5 bases, and 18 bases lay between the germline ends. The CDR3 is 16 amino acids. The germline CDR1 and CDR2 sequences are SGHTA and FQGNSA.

This clonotype was counted only a few times. This rearrangement joins TRBV6-5 to TRBJ1-2; D possibly corresponds to TRBD1 (5 bases). The CDR3 sequence is 15 residues long. Germline lookup yields CDR1 MNHEY and CDR2 SVGAGI. Trimming removed 2 bases from V and 1 base from J, with 11 bases in between. The CDR3 loop is CASSYRAGFNYGYTF. CDR3 DNA: TGTGCCAGCAGTTACCGGGCAGGGTTTAACTATGGCTACACCTTC.

The chain links TRBV5-1 to TRBJ2-3, with 7 bases identical to TRBD2. This CDR3 is 15 amino acids long. V lost 0 bases, J lost 5 bases, and 6 bases stayed unmatched. Germline-derived CDR1 and CDR2 are SGHRS and YFSETQ. The CDR3 reads CASSLGPSGGDTQYF. The CDR3 nucleotides read TGCGCCAGCAGCTTGGGGCCTAGCGGAGGAGATACGCAGTATTTT.

V and J are TRBV5-1 and TRBJ2-7, with 15 bases fitting TRBD2. The V gene end was trimmed by 4 bases and the J gene end by 1 base; junction bases not matched to a gene: 6. The CDR3 contains 17 residues. The germline V gene encodes CDR1 SGHRS and CDR2 YFSETQ. CDR3 residues: CASSAGLAGGRSYEQYF. As DNA, the CDR3 is TGCGCCAGCAGCGCGGGACTAGCGGGGGGACGGTCCTACGAGCAGTACTTC.

This clonotype came up a few times. The rearrangement uses TRBV7-9 and TRBJ2-2; unclear D gene. The CDR3 loop spans 12 amino acids. Looked up from germline, CDR1 is SEHNR and CDR2 is FQNEAQ (reference sequence). The V end was cut by 8 bases, the J end by 7 bases, with 11 bases between. CDR3 sequence (DNA): TGTGCCAGCGCCCCTGTGTTCGGGGAGCTGTTTTTT. This encodes CASAPVFGELFF.

This chain joins TRBV7-2 and TRBJ1-5; D possibly corresponds to TRBD1 (6 bases). V was trimmed by 1 base and J by 7 bases, leaving 11 bases between them. In germline, CDR1 is SGHTA, CDR2 FQGNSA. This CDR3 contains 14 residues. CDR3 in amino acids: CASSLGPRGQPQHF. CDR3 in DNA: TGTGCCAGCAGCTTAGGCCCTAGGGGGCAGCCCCAGCATTTT. The full variable domain, rest sourced from reference TRBV7-2 and TRBJ1-5, is GAGVSQSPSNKVTEKGKDVELRCDPISGHTALYWYRQSLGQGLEFLIYFQGNSAPDKSGLPSDRFSAERTGGSVSTLTIQRTQQEDSAVYLCASSLGPRGQPQHFGDGTRLSIL.

This clonotype was detected only a few times. In DNA, the CDR3 is TGTGCCAGCAGCTTAGAGAACAGGGGGCTCGGCTATGGCTACACCTTC. This encodes CASSLENRGLGYGYTF. The chain has TRBV7-2 and TRBJ1-2; TRBD1 matches at 9 bases. V lost 1 base to trimming and J lost 4 bases; unmatched junction nucleotides: 7. This CDR3 spans 16 amino acids. Germline assignment: CDR1 SGHTA and CDR2 FQGNSA.

The V gene is TRBV7-2, the J gene TRBJ1-4; D uncertain. Trimming cost V 2 bases and J 8 bases, with 15 bases left between them. The CDR3 covers 15 residues. Germline V gene sequence: CDR1 SGHTA, CDR2 FQGNSA. This CDR3 is CASSLITSLREKLFF. The CDR3 bases are TGTGCCAGCAGCTTAATTACCTCGCTGCGCGAAAAACTGTTTTTT.